The clone carrying this T cell receptor (beta chain) was detected many times. Its specificity is not known. Little can be read into the size of this beta chain, an off-target read in a library designed for alpha chains. The sample comes from a study of spatial heterogeneity in lung cancer. TCR cDNA molecules were tagged individually, and each one carried a unique molecular identifier. TCRdb independently ran MiXCR on the 5' RACE reads; one entry per CDR3 protein. The sample holds some 11,000 distinct CDR3 sequences, approximately 4.7% seen once. Germline V gene sequence: CDR1 DFQATT, CDR2 SNEGSKA (reference sequence). There are 13 residues in the CDR3. Trimming took 2 bases from V and 0 from J, leaving 7 bases between them. Specified time point: sample taken at primary tumor resection. Study conclusions and caveats: There was tracking of ubiquitous and regional nonsynonymous mutations by the respective counts of ubiquitous and regional expanded TCRs. Tumor mutation counts were tracked by expanded intratumoral alpha and beta TCR counts.

This TCR came from a male donor with early-stage non-small cell lung cancer. V and J are TRBV20-1 and TRBJ1-1; the D is unclear. The specimen was lung tumor tissue, collected at surgery. The CDR3 DNA reads TGCAGTGCTAGATTTTTCCTGAACACTGAAGCTTTCTTT. Translated: CSARFFLNTEAFF.